Below, 2 T cell receptor beta chains from the same sample are listed, as sequenced in a study of T cell changes during pregnancy in multiple sclerosis. Assay used: immunoSEQ multiplex PCR; TCRdb lists only in-frame clones, some missing. The top ten clones hold about 0.4% of a sample with about 36,000 clones, approximately 93% of them seen once. The specimen comprised CD4+ T cells from peripheral blood mononuclear cells, sampled in the first trimester of pregnancy. The receptor set was obtained from a female donor with multiple sclerosis, enrolled in a pregnancy study.

The V call is TRBV27, the J call TRBJ1-2; 12 nucleotides line up with TRBD1. Germline assignment: CDR1 MNHEY and CDR2 SMNVEV (reference sequence). The CDR3 has 16 residues. The junction had 8 bases not matched to a gene; V was cut back by 7 bases and J by 2 bases. CDR3 DNA sequence: TGTGCCAGCACCCCGGGACAGGGGGCGATAAACTATGGCTACACCTTC. Amino acids: CASTPGQGAINYGYTF.

The chain uses TRBV18 and TRBJ1-1; D unresolved. Germline-derived CDR1 and CDR2 are KGHSH and LQKENI. V gave up 0 bases and J gave up 1 base, with 9 bases separating them. This CDR3 comprises 15 residues. The CDR3 DNA is TGTGCCAGCTCACCACCGATAGCGCGGAACACTGAAGCTTTCTTT. It codes for CASSPPIARNTEAFF.